What follows describes a single T cell receptor (beta chain). Its antigen is unidentified. This clone may be a read error of a much larger clone one base away. These data originate in a study of CD8 T cells in ankylosing spondylitis. Study-level results: Ankylosing spondylitis blood appeared to be characterized by a TCR beta motif of about eight highly homologous variants.

Quantitative barcoded 5'-RACE was used to prepare TCR beta libraries. TCRdb passed the 5' RACE reads through MiXCR, listing each CDR3 protein once. This table has just over 350,000 distinct CDR3 sequences, 20% to 25% appearing once. There are 15 residues in the CDR3. Looked up from germline, CDR1 is SEHNR and CDR2 is FQNEAQ (reference sequence). Sequencing was done on a sample of blood, either unsorted or a sorted T cell fraction (not recorded which). The origin of this receptor is a male donor with ankylosing spondylitis or in good health (not recorded which). The chain joins TRBV7-9 to TRBJ1-5; the D is unclear. CDR3 in DNA: TGTGCCAGCAGCTTAGGGGGTGGACCTAATCCGCCCCAGCATTTT. It translates to CASSLGGGPNPPQHF.